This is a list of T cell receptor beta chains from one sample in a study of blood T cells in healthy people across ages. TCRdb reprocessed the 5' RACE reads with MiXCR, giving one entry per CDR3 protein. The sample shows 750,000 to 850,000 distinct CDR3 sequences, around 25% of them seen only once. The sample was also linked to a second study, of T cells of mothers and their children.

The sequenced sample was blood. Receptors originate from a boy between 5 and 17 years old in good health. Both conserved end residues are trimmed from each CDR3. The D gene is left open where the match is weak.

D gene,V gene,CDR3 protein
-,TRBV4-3,ASSRNRGPTEAF
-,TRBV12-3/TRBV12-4,ASSLDGKNTEAF
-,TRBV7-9,ASSFSSEDYGYT
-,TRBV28,ASSLLTPGGNSPLH
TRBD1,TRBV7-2,ASSPEGRGKDEQY
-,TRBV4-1,ASSQDRGEYGYT
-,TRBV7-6,ASSLETRSEKLF
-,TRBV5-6,ASSFGRQPDTQY
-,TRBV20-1,SAQVQRAYEQY
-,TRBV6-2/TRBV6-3,ASSHHLQPSNQPQH
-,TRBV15,ATSRGYGGNQPQH
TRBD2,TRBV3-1,ASSLSRDYLQETQY
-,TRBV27,ASGPDVSYNEQF
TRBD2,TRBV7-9,ASSPPGGSEQY
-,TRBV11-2,ASSREGFGYT
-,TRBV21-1,ASSKGPGGTEAF
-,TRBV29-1,SVEDLVQETQH
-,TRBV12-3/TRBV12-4,ASSTPGITDTQY
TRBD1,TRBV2,ASSEGTGLFETQY
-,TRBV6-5,ASNTRSSPLH
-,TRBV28,ATGGGRPGLEQY
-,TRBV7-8,ASSLPPGLGQHQETQY
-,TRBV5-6,ASCRDWNKETQY
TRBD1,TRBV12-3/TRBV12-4,ASTRDRGRLNQY
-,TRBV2,ASSDENSGNTIY
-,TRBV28,ASYSVNSYEQY
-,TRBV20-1,SARDREQF